This is a list of T cell receptor beta chains from one sample in a study of preoperative IRX-2 immunotherapy in early breast cancer. Assay used: immunoSEQ multiplex PCR; TCRdb lists only in-frame clones, some missing. The data contain 35,000 to 45,000 clones, around four fifths of them singletons. The material sequenced was lymph node tissue, taken after IRX-2 immunotherapy. The origin of the receptors is a human donor with breast cancer. Each CDR3 is given with its conserved first and last residue. Each record gives: J gene, CDR3 length, V gene, clone size, D gene, CDR3 DNA, CDR3 protein. D genes are given only for firm matches. Where a row states a size, it is once, few, many or the class of an expanded clone; other rows omit it.

j_gene: TRBJ1-1
len: 12
v_gene: TRBV6-8
abundance: -
d_gene: -
CDR3nt: TGTGCCAGCAGTTATTCGAACACTGAAGCTTTCTTT
CDR3aa: CASSYSNTEAFF

j_gene: TRBJ1-1
len: 14
v_gene: TRBV28
abundance: -
d_gene: TRBD1
CDR3nt: TGTGCCAGCACCCTCCGGACAGGGGTAACTGAAGCTTTCTTT
CDR3aa: CASTLRTGVTEAFF

j_gene: TRBJ1-2
len: 13
v_gene: TRBV19
abundance: -
d_gene: -
CDR3nt: TGTGCCAGTAGTAAAGGACGGGACTATGGCTACACCTTC
CDR3aa: CASSKGRDYGYTF

j_gene: TRBJ2-1
len: 14
v_gene: TRBV12-5
abundance: -
d_gene: -
CDR3nt: TGTGCTAGTGGTTTGGTACGGGGGATCAATGAGCAGTTCTTC
CDR3aa: CASGLVRGINEQFF

j_gene: TRBJ2-1
len: 15
v_gene: TRBV5-1
abundance: once
d_gene: TRBD2
CDR3nt: TGCGCCAGCAGCAGAGAGCGGGGACGTTACAATGAGCAGTTCTTC
CDR3aa: CASSRERGRYNEQFF

j_gene: TRBJ1-1
len: 15
v_gene: TRBV6-8
abundance: -
d_gene: TRBD1
CDR3nt: TGTGCCAGCACGAGGGGACAGGGTGTGAACACTGAAGCTTTCTTT
CDR3aa: CASTRGQGVNTEAFF

j_gene: TRBJ2-7
len: 15
v_gene: TRBV14
abundance: -
d_gene: -
CDR3nt: TGTGCCAGCAGCCACCGACAGGCCTACTCCTACGAGCAGTACTTC
CDR3aa: CASSHRQAYSYEQYF

j_gene: TRBJ1-2
len: 15
v_gene: TRBV18
abundance: -
d_gene: -
CDR3nt: TGTGCCAGCTCACCAGGCGCCGGACAGAACTATGGCTACACCTTC
CDR3aa: CASSPGAGQNYGYTF

j_gene: TRBJ2-5
len: 13
v_gene: TRBV6-8
abundance: -
d_gene: TRBD1
CDR3nt: TGTGCCAGCACCCTGGACAGGGAAGGGACCCAGTACTTC
CDR3aa: CASTLDREGTQYF

j_gene: TRBJ2-5
len: 17
v_gene: TRBV7-6
abundance: once
d_gene: -
CDR3nt: TGTGCCAGCAGCAAAGGAAGGGGCAGGGAAGACCAAGAGACCCAGTACTTC
CDR3aa: CASSKGRGREDQETQYF

j_gene: TRBJ2-1
len: 17
v_gene: TRBV5-1
abundance: few
d_gene: TRBD2
CDR3nt: TGCGCCAGCAGCTTGGACCTGACTAGCGGGGGGGCCAATGAGCAGTTCTTC
CDR3aa: CASSLDLTSGGANEQFF

j_gene: TRBJ1-6
len: 17
v_gene: TRBV11-3
abundance: -
d_gene: -
CDR3nt: TGTGCCAGCAGCCTCCTGGGGCTAGGCCGATATAATTCACCCCTCCACTTT
CDR3aa: CASSLLGLGRYNSPLHF

j_gene: TRBJ1-3
len: 16
v_gene: TRBV19
abundance: -
d_gene: -
CDR3nt: TGTGCCAGTACCCAGGTGGAACGTGACTCTGGAAACACCATATATTTT
CDR3aa: CASTQVERDSGNTIYF

j_gene: TRBJ1-5
len: 17
v_gene: TRBV6-8
abundance: -
d_gene: -
CDR3nt: TGTGCCAGCAGTTACTCGAACTTGGGGGGCCCCAATGAGCCCCAGCATTTT
CDR3aa: CASSYSNLGGPNEPQHF

j_gene: TRBJ1-1
len: 14
v_gene: TRBV6-8
abundance: few
d_gene: -
CDR3nt: TGTGCCAGCAGTTACTCAGGGTGGTCCACTGAAGCTTTCTTT
CDR3aa: CASSYSGWSTEAFF

j_gene: TRBJ1-1
len: 14
v_gene: TRBV19
abundance: -
d_gene: TRBD1
CDR3nt: TGTGCCAGTAAAAAAGACAGGGGCGGCACTGAAGCTTTCTTT
CDR3aa: CASKKDRGGTEAFF

j_gene: TRBJ1-3
len: 16
v_gene: TRBV19
abundance: -
d_gene: TRBD1
CDR3nt: TGTGCCAGTAGTCCCGGGACAGCGGGTTCTGGAAACACCATATATTTT
CDR3aa: CASSPGTAGSGNTIYF

j_gene: TRBJ2-2
len: 15
v_gene: TRBV14
abundance: -
d_gene: TRBD1
CDR3nt: TGTGCCAGCAGACGGGGACAGGAGAACACCGGGGAGCTGTTTTTT
CDR3aa: CASRRGQENTGELFF

j_gene: TRBJ1-1
len: 13
v_gene: TRBV7-4
abundance: -
d_gene: TRBD1
CDR3nt: TGTGCCAGCAGCTGGACAGGGGACACTGAAGCTTTCTTT
CDR3aa: CASSWTGDTEAFF

j_gene: TRBJ2-1
len: 14
v_gene: TRBV25-1
abundance: -
d_gene: -
CDR3nt: TGTGCCAGCAAACTATCGAGCTCCTACAATGAGCAGTTCTTC
CDR3aa: CASKLSSSYNEQFF

j_gene: TRBJ1-6
len: 18
v_gene: TRBV5-1
abundance: -
d_gene: -
CDR3nt: TGCGCCAGCAGCTTGTCCCGCCCGACGAGGGGAAATGATTCACCCCTCCACTTT
CDR3aa: CASSLSRPTRGNDSPLHF

j_gene: TRBJ2-1
len: 17
v_gene: TRBV5-1
abundance: -
d_gene: -
CDR3nt: TGCGCCAGCAGCCCCGAGTCTGTAGGGGTGCTCTACAATGAGCAGTTCTTC
CDR3aa: CASSPESVGVLYNEQFF

j_gene: TRBJ2-7
len: 15
v_gene: TRBV11-3
abundance: -
d_gene: -
CDR3nt: TGTGCCAGCAGCTTCCTGACCCTACGAAATGTAGAGCAGTACTTC
CDR3aa: CASSFLTLRNVEQYF

j_gene: TRBJ1-3
len: 15
v_gene: TRBV19
abundance: -
d_gene: -
CDR3nt: TGTGCCAGTAGTCTGGACTTCGGCTCTGGAAACACCATATATTTT
CDR3aa: CASSLDFGSGNTIYF

j_gene: TRBJ2-3
len: 14
v_gene: TRBV10-1
abundance: -
d_gene: TRBD1
CDR3nt: TGCGCCAGCGGACCGGGACAGGGGGTAGATACGCAGTATTTT
CDR3aa: CASGPGQGVDTQYF

j_gene: TRBJ1-2
len: 13
v_gene: TRBV7-1
abundance: -
d_gene: -
CDR3nt: TGTGCCAGCAGCTTAGTCGCGAACTATGGCTACACCTTC
CDR3aa: CASSLVANYGYTF

j_gene: TRBJ1-1
len: 15
v_gene: TRBV6-8
abundance: few
d_gene: -
CDR3nt: TGTGCCAGCAGTCACGAACAGGAATTTAACACTGAAGCTTTCTTT
CDR3aa: CASSHEQEFNTEAFF

j_gene: TRBJ1-4
len: 15
v_gene: TRBV18
abundance: -
d_gene: -
CDR3nt: TGTGCCAGCTCAAAAGACAGAAAAACTAATGAAAAACTGTTTTTT
CDR3aa: CASSKDRKTNEKLFF

j_gene: TRBJ2-7
len: 15
v_gene: TRBV19
abundance: -
d_gene: TRBD1
CDR3nt: TGTGCCAGTAGCCGGACAGGGGGCGCTTACTACGAGCAGTACTTC
CDR3aa: CASSRTGGAYYEQYF

j_gene: TRBJ1-4
len: 14
v_gene: TRBV28
abundance: -
d_gene: TRBD1
CDR3nt: TGTGCCAGCAGCCGGACAGGGGTTCACGAAAAACTGTTTTTT
CDR3aa: CASSRTGVHEKLFF

j_gene: TRBJ2-1
len: 12
v_gene: TRBV29-1
abundance: -
d_gene: -
CDR3nt: TGCAGCGCCGGGCAAACCTACAATGAGCAGTTCTTC
CDR3aa: CSAGQTYNEQFF